This TCR beta chain was identified during a study of T cells in localized non-small cell lung cancer. Study results and limitations: Adjacent uninvolved lung had the highest clonality, suggesting focused antigen responses. Across samples, adjacent lung featured a median approximately 60 of the top 100 tumor clones.

J gave up 5 bases and V 3 bases, and 6 bases lay outside the gene matches. The CDR3 loop spans 14 amino acids. Germline V gene sequence: CDR1 SGDLS, CDR2 YYNGEE. Method: immunoSEQ multiplex PCR; TCRdb's copy keeps in-frame clones and lacks some. The sample lists just over 20,000 clones; 84% were seen once. This clone was detected only once. The antigen remains undetermined. The TCR comes from a man between 35 and 75 years old with stage I lung adenocarcinoma. The source was peripheral blood, collected before any cancer treatment. V gene TRBV9 combines with J gene TRBJ2-7; TRBD1 matches at 9 bases. CDR3 coding DNA: TGTGCCAGCAGCGCCGGACAGGGGAGTCACGAGCAGTACTTC. Translating gives CASSAGQGSHEQYF. The whole variable domain, filled in from reference TRBV9 and TRBJ2-7, reads DSGVTQTPKHLITATGQRVTLRCSPRSGDLSVYWYQQSLDQGLQFLIQYYNGEERAKGNILERFSAQQFPDLHSELNLSSLELGDSALYFCASSAGQGSHEQYFGPGTRLTVT.